This T cell receptor beta chain was sequenced in a study of blood T cell repertoires in COVID-19. At the level of the study: Specimens from acute and convalescent COVID-19 originated in the United States, Italy and Spain. The analysed material was cDNA or gDNA that came from T cells, B-cell-depleted T cells, or PBMCs.

This CDR3 region has 16 residues. Per the original methods: Scientists estimated how many nucleated cells there were by amplifying reference gene primers. Repertoires were generated with immunoSEQ multiplex PCR, while TCRdb's copy carries only in-frame clones and drops some. V and J calls and clone size are those listed in that table; D and trimming were worked out from the DNA. The repertoire consists of about 63,000 clones, with approximately 80% occurring once and the leading ten covering around 4%. The study recruited people aged about 18 to 95 years across some 23 US areas. The gene calls are TRBV21-1 and TRBJ2-7; the D segment call TRBD1 is taken from the table without a DNA check. TRBV21-1 has pseudogene status. The source material was PBMCs or T cells enriched from blood (not recorded which). The source is a woman aged 40 to 55 with acute COVID-19. The CDR3 nucleotides read TGTGCCAGCAATGGGACAGGGGAGGGTTTGTTCTACGAGCAGTACTTC. Amino acid sequence: CASNGTGEGLFYEQYF.